The 12 T cell receptor beta chains presented below share a single source sample, sequenced in a study of shared clonotypes between healthy human individuals. The repertoire was sequenced with immunoSEQ multiplex PCR; TCRdb's copy has only in-frame clones and lacks some. The sample comprises hundreds of thousands of clones, around 80% of which are singletons, and 10% to 15% rests with the top ten. Specimen: PBMCs. Source of these receptors: a woman aged 35 to 49 in good health. Some clones in this sample may be carry-over from other donors' samples.

This clone was detected many times. Other DNA sequences from this sample encode an identical CDR3 as well. V gene TRBV30 combines with J gene TRBJ1-2; D is unresolved. V was trimmed by 1 base and J by 1 base, leaving 4 bases between them. This CDR3 contains 12 residues. CDR1 GTSNPN and CDR2 SVGIG come from the germline V gene (reference sequence). CDR3 bases: TGTGCCTGGAGTGCGGTTAACTATGGCTACACCTTC. It encodes CAWSAVNYGYTF.

V is TRBV4-1 and J is TRBJ2-5; 7 nucleotides line up with TRBD1. The CDR3 is made up of 15 amino acids. J was trimmed by 3 bases and V by 3 bases; bases with no gene match: 7. CDR1 is MGHRA, CDR2 YSYEKL, per germline. Here the CDR3 reads CASSHLTGTEETQYF. In DNA form, the CDR3 reads TGCGCCAGCAGCCATTTAACCGGGACAGAAGAGACCCAGTACTTC.

The rearrangement uses TRBV13 and TRBJ1-2; D not resolved. CDR3 size: 15 residues. The V end lost 2 bases, the J end lost 4 bases, and 14 bases lay between the germline ends. Germline lookup yields CDR1 PRHDT and CDR2 FYEKMQ (reference sequence). The CDR3 nucleotides read TGTGCCAGCAGCTTATTCGGGTCGGAGGGCTATGGCTACACCTTC. Protein sequence: CASSLFGSEGYGYTF.

The chain is built from TRBV5-4 and TRBJ2-3; tentative D call: TRBD1 (6 bases). This CDR3 has 15 amino acids. Per the germline V gene, CDR1 is SGHNT and CDR2 is YYREEE (reference sequence). The V end lost 2 bases, the J end lost 1 base, and 11 bases lay between the germline ends. The CDR3 DNA reads as TGTGCCAGCAGCTTAGGGGGTGCGCGCACAGATACGCAGTATTTT. Protein: CASSLGGARTDTQYF.

This chain connects TRBV12-2 to TRBJ2-5; the table's D call of TRBD2 was not tested on the DNA. TRBV12-2 is a pseudogene segment. This CDR3 region has 12 residues. The CDR3, as DNA: TGTGCAAGTCGCTCCTCGAGAGAGACCCAGTACTTC. This sequence encodes CASRSSRETQYF.

Comment on this clone: Within the sample, other DNA sequences also encode this same CDR3. The CDR3: CASSFGGGYNEQFF. The CDR3 DNA reads as TGCGCCAGCAGCTTCGGGGGCGGCTACAATGAGCAGTTCTTC. The chain uses TRBV5-1 and TRBJ2-1; D is possibly TRBD1 or TRBD2 (6 bases each). V was clipped by 2 bases and J by 3 bases, with 9 bases between them. The length of the CDR3 is 14 residues. Per the germline V gene, CDR1 is SGHRS and CDR2 is YFSETQ. The full variable domain, completed using reference TRBV5-1 and TRBJ2-1, is KAGVTQTPRYLIKTRGQQVTLSCSPISGHRSVSWYQQTPGQGLQFLFEYFSETQRNKGNFPGRFSGRQFSNSRSEMNVSTLELGDSALYLCASSFGGGYNEQFFGPGTRLTVL.

This chain links TRBV7-6 with TRBJ2-2, with D unclear. V was cut by 2 bases and J by 0 bases, with 10 bases left in between. CDR3 length equals 16 residues. Germline V gene lookup returns CDR1 SGHVS and CDR2 FNYEAQ. The CDR3, as DNA: TGTGCCAGCAGCTTAACGACTGCCCCGAACACCGGGGAGCTGTTTTTT. Translating it yields CASSLTTAPNTGELFF.

The genes are TRBV5-6 and TRBJ2-1, with D possibly being TRBD1 (6 bases). With 0 bases removed from V and 4 bases from J, the gap between germline ends came to 11 bases. Germline CDR1 SGHDT, CDR2 YYEEEE. There are 15 residues in the CDR3. In nucleotides, the CDR3 is TGTGCCAGCAGCTTGGAACAGGGAACTTACAATGAGCAGTTCTTC. Translated: CASSLEQGTYNEQFF.

The chain couples TRBV6-6 to TRBJ1-2; tentative D call: TRBD1 (6 bases). CDR1 and CDR2 from the germline V gene are MNHNY and SVGAGI (reference sequence). V lost 2 bases and J 0 bases, leaving 10 bases between the germline ends. The CDR3 runs to 15 residues. The CDR3 bases are TGTGCCAGCAGTTACAGGACAGACTCTAACTATGGCTACACCTTC. Its protein is CASSYRTDSNYGYTF.

The rearrangement links TRBV10-1 to TRBJ2-5; D is unresolved. Germline loops: CDR1 WNHNN, CDR2 SYGVQD (reference sequence). There are 13 residues in the CDR3. Trimming stripped 4 bases from V and 2 bases from J, with 8 bases between. CDR3 region: CASSVADQETQYF. CDR3 nucleotides: TGCGCCAGCAGTGTCGCAGATCAAGAGACCCAGTACTTC.

This chain connects TRBV28 to TRBJ1-2; D is ambiguous. Trimming took 2 bases from V and 4 from J, leaving 8 bases between them. The germline gives CDR1 MDHEN, CDR2 SYDVKM. The CDR3 loop spans 13 amino acids. CDR3 sequence: CASSLGSRYGYTF. CDR3 in DNA: TGTGCCAGCAGTTTAGGGTCTCGCTATGGCTACACCTTC.

The J gene is TRBJ2-3, the V gene TRBV7-8; D perhaps matches TRBD2 (6 bases). Germline V gene sequence: CDR1 SGHVS, CDR2 FQNEAQ. V shed 5 bases and J shed 0 bases, with 15 bases lying between them. The CDR3 loop spans 16 amino acids. The CDR3 protein is CASSPPGAGSTDTQYF. The CDR3 bases are TGTGCCAGCAGCCCCCCCGGCGCGGGAAGCACAGATACGCAGTATTTT.